This TCR beta chain was captured in a study of T cell responses to AZD1222 COVID-19 vaccine. Turning to the study itself: Second-dose schedules of about 4 or about 12 weeks were combined. Study-wide findings and caveats: The donor cohort was predominantly white British with a female majority, and clonal diversity may have been underestimated. Compared with day 0, the breadth and depth of the Spike-specific TCR repertoire rose significantly after two doses of AZD1222.

The protocol was immunoSEQ multiplex PCR, while the TCRdb copy is restricted to in-frame clones and leaves out a portion. The repertoire includes some 120,000 clones, about nine tenths of them detected once, and around 6.9% sits in the top ten. This CDR3 has 13 residues. Germline lookup yields CDR1 ENHRY and CDR2 SYGVKD. V was cut by 11 bases and J by 4 bases, with 15 bases left in between. A word on this clone: The target antigen is unknown.

The chain has TRBV10-3 and TRBJ1-5; D uncertain. This receptor was taken from an adult in good health. The sequencing used peripheral blood, collected on day 0 of AZD1222 vaccination. Here the CDR3 DNA reads TGTGCCTCCAGCGTTAGCGTGAATCAGCCCCAGCATTTT. This gives the protein CASSVSVNQPQHF.